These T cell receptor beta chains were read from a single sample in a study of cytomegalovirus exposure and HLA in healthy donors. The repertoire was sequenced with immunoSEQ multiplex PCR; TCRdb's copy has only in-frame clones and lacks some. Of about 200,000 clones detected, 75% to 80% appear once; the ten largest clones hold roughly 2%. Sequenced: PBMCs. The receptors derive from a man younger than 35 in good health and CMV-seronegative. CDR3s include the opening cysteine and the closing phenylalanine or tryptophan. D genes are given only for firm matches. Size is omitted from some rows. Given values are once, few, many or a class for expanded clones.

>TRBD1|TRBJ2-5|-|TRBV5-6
CASSLPGQGETQYF
TGTGCCAGCAGCTTGCCCGGACAGGGGGAGACCCAGTACTTC
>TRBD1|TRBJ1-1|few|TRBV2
CASTRTGNTEAFF
TGTGCCAGCACCCGGACAGGGAACACTGAAGCTTTCTTT
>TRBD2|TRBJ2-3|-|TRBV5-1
CASSLGGRASSTDTQYF
TGCGCCAGCAGCTTGGGCGGGAGGGCCTCTAGCACAGATACGCAGTATTTT
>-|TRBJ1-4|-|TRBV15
CATSVGTTNEKLFF
TGTGCCACCAGCGTTGGGACAACGAATGAAAAACTGTTTTTT
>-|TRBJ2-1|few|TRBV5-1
CASSLEDRRDEQFF
TGCGCCAGCAGCTTGGAAGACAGGAGAGATGAGCAGTTCTTC
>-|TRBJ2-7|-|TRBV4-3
CASSQDLAQGMRQYF
TGCGCCAGCAGCCAAGATCTGGCACAGGGCATGCGGCAGTACTTC
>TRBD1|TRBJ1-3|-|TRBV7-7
CASSLGEKRGRGTGNTIYF
TGTGCTAGCAGCTTGGGGGAAAAGAGGGGGCGCGGGACTGGAAACACCATATATTTT
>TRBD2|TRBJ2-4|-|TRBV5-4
CASSRGGSGGDIQYF
TGTGCCAGCAGCCGGGGGGGAAGCGGGGGAGACATTCAGTACTTC
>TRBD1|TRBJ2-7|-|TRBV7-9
CSSSPPDRVDTYEQYF
TGTTCCAGCAGCCCGCCGGACAGGGTAGACACCTACGAGCAGTACTTC
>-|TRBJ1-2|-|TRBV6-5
CASSYEGHGYGYTF
TGTGCCAGCAGTTACGAGGGACACGGCTATGGCTACACCTTC
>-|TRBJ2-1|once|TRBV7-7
CASSLPGGEQFF
TGTGCTAGCAGCTTACCCGGGGGTGAGCAGTTCTTC
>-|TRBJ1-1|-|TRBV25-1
CASMEQGSTEAFF
TGTGCCAGCATGGAGCAGGGAAGCACTGAAGCTTTCTTT
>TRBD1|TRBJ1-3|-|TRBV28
CASSAGTDLFSSGNTIYF
TGTGCCAGCAGTGCCGGGACAGACCTTTTCTCCTCTGGAAACACCATATATTTT
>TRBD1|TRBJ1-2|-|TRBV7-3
CASSLTSGTDIYGYTF
TGTGCCAGCAGCTTAACGTCGGGGACAGACATCTATGGCTACACCTTC
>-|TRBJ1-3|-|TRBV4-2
CASSQGTAEYTIYF
TGTGCCAGCAGCCAAGGGACAGCGGAGTACACCATATATTTT
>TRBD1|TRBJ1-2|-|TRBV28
CASSSEGTGHGYTF
TGTGCCAGCAGTTCAGAAGGGACAGGGCATGGCTACACCTTC
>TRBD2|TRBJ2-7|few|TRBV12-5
CASGLSASGRIYEQYF
TGTGCTAGTGGTTTGTCGGCTAGCGGGAGGATCTACGAGCAGTACTTC
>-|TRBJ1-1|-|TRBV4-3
CASSQETRDTEAFF
TGCGCCAGCAGCCAAGAGACCAGGGACACTGAAGCTTTCTTT
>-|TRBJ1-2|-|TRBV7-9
CASTIEGRGSHGYTF
TGTGCCAGCACCATTGAAGGCAGGGGAAGCCATGGCTACACCTTC
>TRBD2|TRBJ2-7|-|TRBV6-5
CASSSLTSGGTYEQYF
TGTGCCAGCAGTTCCCTGACTAGCGGGGGCACTTACGAGCAGTACTTC
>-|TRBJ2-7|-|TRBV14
CASSPKAGWEPYEQYF
TGTGCCAGCAGCCCTAAGGCTGGCTGGGAGCCCTACGAGCAGTACTTC
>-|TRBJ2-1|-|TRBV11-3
CASSQGRGSYNEQFF
TGTGCCAGCAGCCAAGGCAGGGGATCCTACAATGAGCAGTTCTTC
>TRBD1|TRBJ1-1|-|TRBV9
CASSVAQGGNTEAFF
TGTGCCAGCAGCGTAGCTCAGGGGGGGAACACTGAAGCTTTCTTT
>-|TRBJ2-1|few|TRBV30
CAWSVPRVKSLEEQFF
TGTGCCTGGAGTGTACCCAGGGTTAAGTCGTTGGAGGAGCAGTTCTTC
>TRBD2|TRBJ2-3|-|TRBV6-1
CASSEAVLAGVADTQYF
TGTGCCAGCAGTGAAGCGGTCCTAGCGGGAGTCGCAGATACGCAGTATTTT
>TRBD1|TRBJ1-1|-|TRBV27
CASNRLPGQGSTEAFF
TGTGCCAGCAACCGTCTCCCGGGACAGGGTTCCACTGAAGCTTTCTTT
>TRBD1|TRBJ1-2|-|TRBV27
CASSPTGTDYTF
TGTGCCAGCAGTCCTACCGGGACAGACTACACCTTC
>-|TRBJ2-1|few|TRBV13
CASSLGEGLKFF
TGTGCCAGCAGCTTAGGCGAGGGCCTTAAGTTCTTC
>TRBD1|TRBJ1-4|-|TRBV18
CASSPSGTDYEKLFF
TGTGCCAGCTCACCATCCGGGACAGACTATGAAAAACTGTTTTTT
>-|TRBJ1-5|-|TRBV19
CASSIDLLGADREDQPQHF
TGTGCCAGTAGTATAGATCTCTTGGGGGCAGACCGGGAGGATCAGCCCCAGCATTTT
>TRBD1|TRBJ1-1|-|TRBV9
CASSVAPKASGGSEAFF
TGTGCCAGCAGCGTAGCTCCGAAGGCGTCAGGGGGCAGTGAAGCTTTCTTT